This T cell receptor (beta chain) was recovered during a study of PD-L1 blockade in urothelial cancer. Overall study: Chemotherapy regimens numbering 0 to 3 had been given to patients. When blood samples were assessed, the median T cell count was about 140,000. Study-wide points: Patients who had durable benefit saw their tumor-associated blood clones expand more at 3 weeks. Pretreatment peripheral blood TCR clonality that fell below the median predicted better survival among the patients studied.

The CDR3 runs to 13 residues. With 5 bases removed from V and 5 bases from J, the gap between germline ends came to 10 bases. Germline-derived CDR1 and CDR2 are ENHRY and SYGVKD. Time point denoted: peripheral blood 6 weeks after treatment start. With respect to this clone: Its antigen is as yet unknown.

The repertoire was sequenced with immunoSEQ multiplex PCR; TCRdb's copy has only in-frame clones and lacks some. The sample lists 120,000 or so clones, roughly 86% occurring once. The starting material was PBMCs, obtained around atezolizumab (anti-PD-L1) treatment. The sequence came from a man aged 50 to 60 with urothelial cancer. V usage is TRBV10-3 and J usage is TRBJ2-1; D not resolved. The CDR3 loop reads CAISPVPHNEQFF. The CDR3, as DNA: TGTGCCATCAGTCCCGTCCCCCACAATGAGCAGTTCTTC.